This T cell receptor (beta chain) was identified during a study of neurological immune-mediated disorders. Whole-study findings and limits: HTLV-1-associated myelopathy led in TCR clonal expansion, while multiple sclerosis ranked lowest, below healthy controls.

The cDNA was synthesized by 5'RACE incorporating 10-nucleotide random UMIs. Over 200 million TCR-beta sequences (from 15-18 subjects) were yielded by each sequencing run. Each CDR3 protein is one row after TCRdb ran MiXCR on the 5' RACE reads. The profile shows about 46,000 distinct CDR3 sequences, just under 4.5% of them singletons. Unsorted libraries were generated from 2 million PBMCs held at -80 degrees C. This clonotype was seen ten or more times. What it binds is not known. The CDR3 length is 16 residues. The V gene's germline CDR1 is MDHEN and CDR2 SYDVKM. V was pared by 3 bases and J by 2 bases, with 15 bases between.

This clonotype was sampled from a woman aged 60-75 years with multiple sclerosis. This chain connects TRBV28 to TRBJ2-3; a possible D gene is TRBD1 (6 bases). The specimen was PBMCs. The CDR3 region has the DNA TGTGCCAGCAGTTTCTATTCAGGGGTCCCCACAGATACGCAGTATTTT. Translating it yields CASSFYSGVPTDTQYF.